This T cell receptor beta chain was recorded in a study of T cells after yellow fever vaccination. This clonotype was seen ten or more times. What it recognizes is unknown. Findings and limits, study-wide: Post-booster repertoires contained most primary-vaccination clones again (around 97% CD4, over 70% CD8). Bulk-population clonotypes that are abundant could appear as contaminants in FACS-sorted repertoires. Across the CD4 and CD8 compartments, a small share of clonotypes was present in both.

A universal primer site and UMIs were added as TCR cDNA was made by 5'RACE template switching. MiXCR, run by TCRdb on the 5' RACE reads, gives a single entry per CDR3 protein. This table has 250,000 to 350,000 distinct CDR3 sequences, about 6.6% appearing once. V gave up 4 bases and J gave up 0 bases, with 4 bases separating them. The CDR3 spans 14 residues. This sample comprised PBMCs, obtained 45 days after the first yellow fever vaccination. The TCR originated in a man between 18 and 35 years old who received the YFV17D yellow fever vaccine. The chain employs TRBV12-3 or TRBV12-4 and TRBJ1-6; D uncertain. In nucleotides, the CDR3 is TGTGCCAGCAGTTCAAGCTCCTATAATTCACCCCTCCACTTT. Translating it yields CASSSSSYNSPLHF.